The 20 T cell receptor beta chains below all came from one sample that was sequenced in a study of blood T cell repertoires in COVID-19. Assay: immunoSEQ multiplex PCR; the TCRdb copy retains only in-frame clones and omits some. The top ten clones hold about 8.8% of a sample with about 45,000 clones, 87% of them seen once. Source material: peripheral blood. All receptors derive from a woman aged 80 or older with active COVID-19.

The sample holds one count of this clone. The rearrangement uses TRBV6-5 and TRBJ2-2, with 8 nucleotides matching TRBD2. Trimming cost V 0 bases and J 4 bases; bases outside gene matches: 1. The CDR3 contains 15 residues. The germline CDR1 and CDR2 sequences are MNHEY and SVGAGI. This CDR3 reads CASSYSRGATGELFF. The CDR3 coding sequence is TGTGCCAGCAGTTACTCGCGGGGGGCCACCGGGGAGCTGTTTTTT.

V and J are TRBV5-4 and TRBJ2-5, with 7 bases lining up with TRBD2. The germline gives CDR1 SGHNT, CDR2 YYREEE (reference sequence). The CDR3 spans 14 residues. Trimming took 1 base from V and 5 from J; bases not matched to a gene: 5. The CDR3 here is CASSLWRELETQYF. Here the CDR3 DNA reads TGTGCCAGCAGCTTGTGGCGGGAGCTTGAGACCCAGTACTTC.

The chain combines TRBV4-2 with TRBJ2-5; 11 positions match TRBD1. CDR1 and CDR2 (germline): LGHNA, YNFKEQ. The CDR3 is 17 residues long. Unmatched junction bases numbered 11, after V lost 3 bases and J lost 5 bases. The CDR3 nucleotides read TGTGCCAGCAGCCATTCCGCCGGGACAGGGGGTTGGGAGACCCAGTACTTC. Amino acids: CASSHSAGTGGWETQYF.

This rearrangement joins TRBV2 to TRBJ1-5, with D tentatively TRBD1 (5 bases). Trimming stripped 5 bases from V and 2 bases from J, with 13 bases between. The CDR3 totals 15 residues. The germline V gene encodes CDR1 SNHLY and CDR2 FYNNEI. For the CDR3, the DNA is TGTGCCAGCAGTCCAGGGTGGGCTGGCAATCAGCCCCAGCATTTT. It is translated as CASSPGWAGNQPQHF.

This chain connects TRBV27 to TRBJ2-7; 8 positions match TRBD1. The ends lost 6 bases at V and 0 bases at J; junction bases unmatched: 16. The CDR3 is made up of 18 amino acids. Germline V gives CDR1 MNHEY, CDR2 SMNVEV (reference sequence). CDR3 loop: CASRHPNTHTGGSYEQYF. In nucleotides, the CDR3 is TGTGCCAGCAGACACCCCAACACCCACACAGGGGGCTCCTACGAGCAGTACTTC.

The genes are TRBV19 and TRBJ2-5, with 8 bases identical to TRBD2. The germline V gene encodes CDR1 LNHDA and CDR2 SQIVND (reference sequence). The CDR3 is 15 amino acids. Losses at the gene ends were 5 bases for V and 1 base for J; bases not matched to a gene: 6. The CDR3 sequence: CASSQTSGGQETQYF. For the CDR3, the DNA is TGTGCCAGTAGTCAAACAAGCGGGGGCCAAGAGACCCAGTACTTC.

V usage is TRBV7-8 and J usage is TRBJ1-3; possibly TRBD1 for D (5 bases). V was clipped by 2 bases and J by 4 bases, with 12 bases between them. This CDR3 has 15 residues. Germline V gene lookup returns CDR1 SGHVS and CDR2 FQNEAQ. The CDR3 nucleotides read TGTGCCAGCAGCTTATCAGGGATGGGCGGAAACACCATATATTTT. Residues: CASSLSGMGGNTIYF.

The CDR3 nucleotides are TGCAGCGTGGGGGACAGGGGGAGGCAGCCCCAGCATTTT. Translating gives CSVGDRGRQPQHF. The chain couples TRBV29-1 to TRBJ1-5, with TRBD1 matching 11 bases. The germline CDR1 and CDR2 sequences are SQVTM and ANQGSEA. The CDR3 contains 13 residues. J gave up 7 bases and V 6 bases, and 5 bases lay outside the gene matches.

The chain is built from TRBV29-1 and TRBJ2-3; D remains ambiguous. CDR3 length: 11 amino acids. Trimming removed 6 bases at V and 6 bases at J, with 10 bases between. CDR1 and CDR2 from the germline V gene are SQVTM and ANQGSEA. For the CDR3, the DNA is TGCAGCGTCACTGAGGCCGATACGCAGTATTTT. Translating it yields CSVTEADTQYF.

V is TRBV2 and J is TRBJ2-7; no definite D call. This CDR3 spans 12 amino acids. Trimming took off 4 bases at V and 1 base at J, with 5 bases between the two ends. Germline V CDR1 and CDR2: SNHLY, FYNNEI. The CDR3 region has the DNA TGTGCCAGCAGTGCACAGTCCTACGAGCAGTACTTC. Residues: CASSAQSYEQYF.

This chain uses TRBV6-2 or TRBV6-3 with TRBJ1-5; 7 bases agree with TRBD1. CDR1 is MNHEY and CDR2 is SVGEGT in the germline V gene. The CDR3 covers 14 residues. The V and J ends lost 0 bases and 9 bases, in that order; junction bases with no gene match: 5. The CDR3 reads CASSYSGGGRPQHF. In DNA form, the CDR3 reads TGTGCCAGCAGTTACTCCGGAGGGGGCAGGCCCCAGCATTTT.

The J gene is TRBJ2-2, the V gene TRBV7-9, with TRBD1 identical over 9 bases. Germline CDR1 is SEHNR and CDR2 is FQNEAQ (reference sequence). This CDR3 has 17 amino acids. With V trimmed by 4 bases and J by 6 bases, 12 bases remained unmatched. CDR3 residues: CASSYPLTGQGAGELFF. The CDR3 DNA follows: TGTGCCAGCAGCTACCCCTTAACGGGACAGGGAGCCGGGGAGCTGTTTTTT.

The chain joins TRBV19 to TRBJ2-3; possible D gene TRBD2, 5 bases. The germline V gene has CDR1 LNHDA and CDR2 SQIVND (reference sequence). The length of the CDR3 is 13 residues. V dropped 4 bases and J dropped 3 bases, with 8 bases sitting between them. The CDR3 loop reads CASSKRGTDTQYF. Here the CDR3 DNA reads TGTGCCAGTAGTAAAAGAGGGACAGATACGCAGTATTTT.

The V gene is TRBV19, the J gene TRBJ2-1, with 16 bases identical to TRBD2. The CDR3 covers 19 residues. Germline V gives CDR1 LNHDA, CDR2 SQIVND (reference sequence). V dropped 5 bases and J dropped 0; count of bases not matched to a gene: 7. Here the CDR3 reads CASSPEGLAGGPSYNEQFF. The CDR3 nucleotides are TGTGCCAGTAGTCCCGAGGGACTAGCGGGGGGGCCCTCCTACAATGAGCAGTTCTTC.

The CDR3 DNA is TGTGCCAGCAGCTTTAGGGCGGGGGAGGGCTATGGCTACACCTTC. It yields the protein CASSFRAGEGYGYTF. V gene TRBV7-3 combines with J gene TRBJ1-2; tentative D call: TRBD1 (5 bases). Germline CDR1 is SGHTA and CDR2 is FQGTGA. V was clipped by 3 bases and J by 4 bases, with 15 bases between them. CDR3 length: 15 amino acids.

The rearrangement links TRBV7-9 to TRBJ1-2; 9 bases map to TRBD1. This CDR3 has 14 amino acids. From germline, CDR1 is SEHNR and CDR2 FQNEAQ (reference sequence). V lost 4 bases to trimming and J lost 4 bases; unmatched junction nucleotides: 4. Here the CDR3 reads CASSSTGGGYGYTF. Here the CDR3 DNA reads TGTGCCAGCAGCTCTACAGGGGGCGGCTATGGCTACACCTTC.

This rearrangement joins TRBV11-2 to TRBJ2-7; 11 bases agree with TRBD2. Germline CDR1 reads SGHAT; CDR2 reads FQNNGV. The V gene end was trimmed by 5 bases and the J gene end by 1 base; junction bases not matched to a gene: 10. The CDR3 consists of 17 residues. The CDR3 protein is CASSPGVAGGRSYEQYF. The CDR3 DNA sequence: TGTGCCAGCAGCCCCGGGGTAGCGGGGGGGCGTTCCTACGAGCAGTACTTC.

V is TRBV5-1 and J is TRBJ2-7; possible D gene TRBD1, 5 bases. The CDR3 is made up of 14 amino acids. V shed 1 base and J shed 2 bases, with 10 bases lying between them. The germline V gene has CDR1 SGHRS and CDR2 YFSETQ. The CDR3 DNA follows: TGCGCCAGCAGCTTGACAGCAGGGACCTACGAGCAGTACTTC. Translation gives CASSLTAGTYEQYF. The whole variable domain, filled in from reference TRBV5-1 and TRBJ2-7, reads KAGVTQTPRYLIKTRGQQVTLSCSPISGHRSVSWYQQTPGQGLQFLFEYFSETQRNKGNFPGRFSGRQFSNSRSEMNVSTLELGDSALYLCASSLTAGTYEQYFGPGTRLTVT.

CDR3 sequence: CASSDSYSPLHF. The CDR3 region has the DNA TGTGCCAGCAGTGATTCTTATTCACCCCTCCACTTT. The chain recombines TRBV6-1 with TRBJ1-6, with D unresolved. V lost 3 bases, J lost 8 bases, and 5 bases lay in between. The germline V gene encodes CDR1 MNHNS and CDR2 SASEGT. CDR3 length: 12 amino acids.

This chain joins TRBV6-2 or TRBV6-3 and TRBJ2-7; D is perhaps TRBD2 (5 bases). The CDR3 covers 15 residues. Trimming cost V 0 bases and J 3 bases, with 12 bases left between them. Germline lookup yields CDR1 MNHEY and CDR2 SVGEGT. The CDR3 reads CASSYSPSGVYEQYF. DNA for the CDR3: TGTGCCAGCAGTTACTCCCCATCCGGGGTCTACGAGCAGTACTTC.